The 7 T cell receptor beta chains in this list originate from one sample, sequenced in a study of blood T cell repertoires in COVID-19. The table came from immunoSEQ multiplex PCR; TCRdb's copy has only in-frame clones and leaves some out. Of roughly 70,000 clones in the sample, about 70% are singletons; the top ten hold 22%. The sample was peripheral blood. The receptors derive from a man in his 60s with acute or convalescent COVID-19.

The chain is built from TRBV19 and TRBJ1-1; D unresolved. Germline-derived CDR1 and CDR2 are LNHDA and SQIVND (reference sequence). CDR3 size: 16 residues. V dropped 4 bases and J dropped 1 base, with 16 bases sitting between them. The CDR3 protein is CASSTRDPTANTEAFF. The CDR3 DNA reads TGTGCCAGTAGTACCCGAGACCCCACAGCGAACACTGAAGCTTTCTTT.

This clone occurred a few times. This chain connects TRBV28 to TRBJ1-5, with 9 bases fitting TRBD1. With 1 base clipped from V and 1 base from J, the junction kept 5 bases outside the gene matches. There are 17 residues in the CDR3. CDR1 is MDHEN and CDR2 is SYDVKM in the germline V gene. In nucleotides, the CDR3 is TGTGCCAGCAGTTTATCCCCGGACAGGGGAAGCAATCAGCCCCAGCATTTT. Translated, it gives CASSLSPDRGSNQPQHF.

The chain uses TRBV5-1 and TRBJ2-1; TRBD1 aligns across 9 bases. Germline lookup yields CDR1 SGHRS and CDR2 YFSETQ. This CDR3 has 16 residues. J lost 6 bases, V lost 7 bases, and 14 bases had no gene match. The CDR3, as DNA: TGCGCCAGCTCGCCGGGACAGGGTTGGTATGGCAATGAGCAGTTCTTC. Translating it yields CASSPGQGWYGNEQFF.

The chain links TRBV19 to TRBJ2-1; D is possibly TRBD2 (7 bases). V was cut by 5 bases and J by 3 bases, with 14 bases left in between. The germline V gene has CDR1 LNHDA and CDR2 SQIVND (reference sequence). The CDR3 is 15 amino acids. The DNA of the CDR3 is TGTGCCAGTAGTCCCTCGGGGGGCGGCTACAATGAGCAGTTCTTC. Residues: CASSPSGGGYNEQFF. The full variable domain, in which reference TRBV19 and TRBJ2-1 provide the parts outside the CDR3, is DGGITQSPKYLFRKEGQNVTLSCEQNLNHDAMYWYRQDPGQGLRLIYYSQIVNDFQKGDIAEGYSVSREKKESFPLTVTSAQKNPTAFYLCASSPSGGGYNEQFFGPGTRLTVL.

The chain joins TRBV2 to TRBJ2-5; maybe TRBD1 (5 bases). This CDR3 is built from 13 residues. Trimming stripped 9 bases from V and 3 bases from J, with 14 bases between. Germline V gene data show CDR1 as SNHLY and CDR2 as FYNNEI. In DNA, the CDR3 is TGTGCCAGTACGTCAGGGCTAGAAGAGACCCAGTACTTC. This translates into CASTSGLEETQYF.

This chain links TRBV13 with TRBJ1-3, with D tentatively TRBD1 (5 bases). The CDR3 loop spans 17 amino acids. Germline V gene sequence: CDR1 PRHDT, CDR2 FYEKMQ (reference sequence). Trimming cost V 5 bases and J 0 bases, with 17 bases left between them. CDR3 nucleotides: TGTGCCAGCAGCCCGGGGGTGGGCGGCTACTCTGGAAACACCATATATTTT. This sequence encodes CASSPGVGGYSGNTIYF.

The chain carries TRBV11-3 and TRBJ2-5, with D maybe TRBD2 (5 bases). CDR1 SGHNT and CDR2 YENEEA come from the germline V gene. V dropped 5 bases and J dropped 3 bases, with 10 bases sitting between them. This CDR3 contains 13 residues. In DNA, the CDR3 is TGTGCCAGCAGCCCCGGGGTAGAAGAGACCCAGTACTTC. Its protein is CASSPGVEETQYF.